This T cell receptor (beta chain) was sequenced during a study of CD8+CD57+ T cells in acquired aplastic anemia. About the study: Sorted CD4+ and CD8+ cell DNA averaged approximately 3.4 ug. Around 10 million reads were obtained on average for healthy donor CD4+ cells. General study results and limits: Simpson's diversity of CD8+ cells was not significantly different in patients compared with controls. Patients and controls were found to share twenty-nine CD8+ CDR3 sequences.

The table lists this clonotype with many counts. What it binds is unknown. Using genomic DNA as the template, TCR beta VDJ and CDR3 profiling was carried out. TCRdb redid the calling of the reads with MiXCR, one entry per CDR3 protein. The sample has hundreds of thousands of distinct CDR3 sequences; 65% to 80% are singletons. Germline V gives CDR1 SGHAT, CDR2 FQNNGV. J was trimmed by 6 bases and V by 1 base; bases with no gene match: 2. CDR3 size: 14 residues. The sequencing sample was made of sorted CD4+, CD8+, or CD8+CD57+ T cells (not recorded which) from PBMCs. This chain links TRBV11-2 with TRBJ2-7; TRBD2 matches at 11 bases. The TCR sequence derives from a human donor in good health, serving as a control. This chain's CDR3 is CASSLGLAGFEQYF. The CDR3 nucleotides read TGTGCCAGCAGCTTAGGACTAGCGGGATTCGAGCAGTACTTC.